This section outlines one TCR beta chain sequence together with its context. In the authors' workflow: Amplification with reference gene primers provided the estimates of nucleated cell counts. This table comes from immunoSEQ multiplex PCR, and its TCRdb copy is limited to in-frame clones, with some not included. That table gives V, J and clone size, and the DNA gave D and trimming. Of 300,000 to 350,000 clones listed, around 90% are singletons. These data originate in a study of blood T cell repertoires in COVID-19. Across the study: Acute and convalescent COVID-19 samples came from the United States, Italy and Spain. T cells, B-cell-depleted T cells, or PBMCs supplied cDNA or gDNA.

Symptom resolution, clearance, or two negative PCRs marked the recovered donors of Cohort 3. The CDR3 has 14 amino acids. The V and J ends lost 4 bases and 3 bases respectively, with 12 bases between them. Germline CDR1 reads MDHEN; CDR2 reads SYDVKM. This TCR came from a man aged 25 to 45 who had recovered from COVID-19. The chain links TRBV28 to TRBJ1-1, with D maybe TRBD1 (5 bases). The sequencing input was PBMCs or T cells enriched from blood (not recorded which). In DNA form, the CDR3 reads TGTGCCAGCAGTTCCAGGGTTTTACACACTGAAGCTTTCTTT. It codes for CASSSRVLHTEAFF.